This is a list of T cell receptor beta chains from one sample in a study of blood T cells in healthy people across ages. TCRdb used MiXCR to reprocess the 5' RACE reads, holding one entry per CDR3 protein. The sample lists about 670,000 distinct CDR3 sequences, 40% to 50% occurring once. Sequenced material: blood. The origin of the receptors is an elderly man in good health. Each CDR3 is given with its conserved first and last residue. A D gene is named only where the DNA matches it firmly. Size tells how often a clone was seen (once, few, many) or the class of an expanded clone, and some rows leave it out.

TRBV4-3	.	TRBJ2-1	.	CASSLGFSSEQFF	TGCGCCAGCAGTTTAGGATTTTCCAGTGAGCAGTTCTTC
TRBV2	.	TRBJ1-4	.	CASRGTGATNEKLFF	TGTGCCAGCAGGGGGACGGGAGCAACTAATGAAAAACTGTTTTTT
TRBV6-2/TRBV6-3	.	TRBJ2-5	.	CASRGWETQYF	TGTGCCAGCAGGGGGTGGGAGACCCAGTACTTC
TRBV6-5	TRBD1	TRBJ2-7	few	CASSRDRVDYEQYF	TGTGCCAGCAGCCGGGACAGGGTTGACTACGAGCAGTACTTC
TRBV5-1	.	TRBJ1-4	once	CASSFDGSANEKLFF	TGCGCCAGCAGCTTCGACGGATCGGCTAATGAAAAACTGTTTTTT
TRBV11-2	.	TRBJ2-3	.	CASSLEGRAREADTQYF	TGTGCCAGCAGCTTAGAGGGGCGGGCCAGGGAAGCAGATACGCAGTATTTT
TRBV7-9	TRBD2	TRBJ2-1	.	CASSPRTSGNQETQFF	TGTGCCAGCAGCCCCCGGACTAGCGGGAACCAAGAGACCCAGTTCTTC
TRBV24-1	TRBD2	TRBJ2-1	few	CATSDSGGGLGEQFF	TGTGCCACCAGTGATTCTGGGGGAGGGCTGGGAGAGCAGTTCTTC
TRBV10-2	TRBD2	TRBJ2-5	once	CASSESGTSLETQYF	TGCGCCAGCAGTGAGTCTGGGACTAGCTTAGAGACCCAGTACTTC
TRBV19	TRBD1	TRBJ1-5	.	CATKQGTGKQPQHF	TGTGCCACCAAACAGGGGACGGGCAAGCAGCCCCAGCATTTT
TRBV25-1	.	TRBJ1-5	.	CASSETGYNQPQHF	TGTGCCAGCAGTGAAACAGGTTACAATCAGCCCCAGCATTTT
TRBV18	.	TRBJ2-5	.	CASSPRAGVGETQYF	TGTGCCAGCTCACCACGGGCAGGGGTCGGCGAGACCCAGTACTTC
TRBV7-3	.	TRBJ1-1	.	CASSHPPNTEAFF	TGTGCCAGCAGCCACCCCCCGAACACTGAAGCTTTCTTT
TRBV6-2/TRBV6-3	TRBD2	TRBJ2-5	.	CASRRASSGSVKETQYF	TGTGCCAGCAGAAGGGCATCTAGCGGGAGCGTCAAAGAGACCCAGTACTTC
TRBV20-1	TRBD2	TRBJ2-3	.	CSVRLAADTQYF	TGCAGTGTCAGACTAGCGGCAGATACGCAGTATTTT
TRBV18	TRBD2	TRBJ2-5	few	CASSPQTSYQETQYF	TGTGCCAGCTCACCCCAGACTAGCTACCAAGAGACCCAGTACTTC
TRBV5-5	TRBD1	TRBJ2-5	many	CASSGTGTETQYF	TGTGCCAGCAGCGGGACAGGGACCGAGACCCAGTACTTC
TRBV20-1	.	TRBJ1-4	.	CSARDPRTNEKLFF	TGCAGTGCTAGAGATCCCCGGACTAATGAAAAACTGTTTTTT
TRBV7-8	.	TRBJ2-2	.	CASKRERSGELFF	TGTGCCAGCAAACGGGAGCGGAGCGGGGAGCTGTTTTTT
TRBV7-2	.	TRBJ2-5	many	CASSFGSRSIGETQYF	TGTGCCAGCAGCTTTGGGTCTAGATCGATTGGGGAGACCCAGTACTTC
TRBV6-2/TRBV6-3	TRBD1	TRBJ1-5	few	CASSRGQVFGEHF	TGTGCCAGCAGTAGGGGACAGGTTTTTGGTGAGCATTTT
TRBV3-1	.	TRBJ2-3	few	CASSSHGGYSTDTQYF	TGTGCCAGCAGCTCTCACGGGGGTTACTCCACAGATACGCAGTATTTT
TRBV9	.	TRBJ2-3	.	CASSDGHYTDTQYF	TGTGCCAGCAGCGATGGACATTACACAGATACGCAGTATTTT
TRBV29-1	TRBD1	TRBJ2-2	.	CSVEGTGGYWSTGELFF	TGCAGCGTTGAAGGGACAGGGGGCTACTGGAGCACCGGGGAGCTGTTTTTT
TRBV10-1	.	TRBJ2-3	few	CASSESMVQDTQYF	TGTGCCAGCAGTGAGTCTATGGTCCAAGATACGCAGTATTTT
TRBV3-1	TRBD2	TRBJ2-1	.	CASSHPTSGKYNEQFF	TGTGCCAGCAGCCACCCCACTAGCGGGAAGTACAATGAGCAGTTCTTC
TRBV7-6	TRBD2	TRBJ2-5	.	CASRFGLAGGQETQYF	TGTGCCAGCAGATTTGGACTAGCGGGGGGCCAAGAGACCCAGTACTTC
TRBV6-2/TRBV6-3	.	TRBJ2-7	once	CASSRTGGVGEQYF	TGTGCCAGCAGTCGGACAGGAGGGGTCGGCGAGCAGTACTTC
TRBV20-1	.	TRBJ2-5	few	CSASVPGQETQYF	TGCAGTGCTAGTGTCCCAGGGCAAGAGACCCAGTACTTC
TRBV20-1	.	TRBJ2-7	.	CSGKNRAANEQYF	TGCAGTGGAAAGAACAGGGCCGCGAATGAGCAGTACTTC
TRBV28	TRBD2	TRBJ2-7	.	CASSFRGGRAYEQYF	TGTGCCAGCAGTTTCCGGGGCGGGAGGGCGTACGAGCAGTACTTC
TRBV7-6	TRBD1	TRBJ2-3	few	CASTKTGQGVADTQYF	TGTGCCAGCACCAAAACTGGACAGGGTGTGGCAGATACGCAGTATTTT
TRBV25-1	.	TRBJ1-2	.	CASSASTGRGYTF	TGTGCCAGCAGTGCCTCGACAGGTCGCGGCTACACCTTC
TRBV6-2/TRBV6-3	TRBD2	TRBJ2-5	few	CASSIASGRSGPGKETQYF	TGTGCCAGCAGCATCGCTAGCGGGAGATCGGGGCCCGGGAAAGAGACCCAGTACTTC
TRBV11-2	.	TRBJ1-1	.	CASSSARNTEAFF	TGTGCCAGCAGCTCAGCGAGGAACACTGAAGCTTTCTTT
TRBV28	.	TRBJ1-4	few	CASSLVGLWGEKLFF	TGTGCCAGCAGTTTAGTAGGCCTCTGGGGGGAAAAACTGTTTTTT
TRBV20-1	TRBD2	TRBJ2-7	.	CSARVTRTSGRFEQYF	TGCAGTGCTAGAGTAACAAGGACTAGCGGGAGGTTCGAGCAGTACTTC
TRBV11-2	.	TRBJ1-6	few	CASSYDNRVRNSPLHF	TGTGCCAGCAGCTACGACAACAGGGTGCGTAATTCACCCCTCCACTTT
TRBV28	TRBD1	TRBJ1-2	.	CASSLTGRLEGYTF	TGTGCCAGCAGTTTGACAGGGCGTCTGGAGGGCTACACCTTC
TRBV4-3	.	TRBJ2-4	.	CASSQDSTRREQYF	TGCGCCAGCAGCCAAGATAGTACTAGACGGGAGCAGTACTTC
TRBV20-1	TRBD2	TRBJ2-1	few	CSACLAGVAYNEQFF	TGCAGTGCTTGCCTAGCGGGAGTCGCCTACAATGAGCAGTTCTTC
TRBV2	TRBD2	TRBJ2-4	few	CASSGAGAFENIQYF	TGTGCCAGCAGTGGAGCGGGGGCCTTCGAAAACATTCAGTACTTC
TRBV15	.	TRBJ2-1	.	CATSRDRGPFSYNEQFF	TGTGCCACCAGCAGAGATCGAGGTCCATTCTCCTACAATGAGCAGTTCTTC
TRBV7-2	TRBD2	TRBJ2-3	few	CASSLEQLAGVRVTDTQYF	TGTGCCAGTAGCTTAGAACAGCTAGCGGGTGTCCGAGTCACAGATACGCAGTATTTT
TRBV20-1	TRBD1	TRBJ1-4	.	CSATPGQGGEKLFF	TGCAGTGCAACCCCCGGACAGGGTGGTGAAAAACTGTTTTTT
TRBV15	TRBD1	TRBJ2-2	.	CATSSANRGGELFF	TGTGCCACCAGCAGTGCGAACAGGGGCGGGGAGCTGTTTTTT
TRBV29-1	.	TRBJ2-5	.	CSARTNRETQYF	TGCAGCGCTCGGACTAACAGGGAGACCCAGTACTTC
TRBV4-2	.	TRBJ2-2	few	CASSQAVGTGELFF	TGTGCCAGCAGCCAGGCAGTAGGCACCGGGGAGCTGTTTTTT
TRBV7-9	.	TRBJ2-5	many	CASSLAAGEETQYF	TGTGCCAGCAGCTTAGCGGCAGGGGAGGAGACCCAGTACTTC
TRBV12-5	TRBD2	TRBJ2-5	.	CASGPGRLAGRQETQYF	TGTGCTAGTGGTCCGGGACGACTAGCGGGGCGCCAAGAGACCCAGTACTTC
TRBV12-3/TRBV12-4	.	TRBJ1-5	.	CASSAERGRNQPQHF	TGTGCCAGCAGCGCCGAGAGGGGACGCAATCAGCCCCAGCATTTT
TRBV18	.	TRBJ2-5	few	CASSPVRSEEQYF	TGTGCCAGCTCACCGGTCAGGTCGGAGGAGCAGTACTTC
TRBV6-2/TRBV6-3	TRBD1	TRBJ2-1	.	CASSSQGAGPKFF	TGTGCCAGCAGCTCCCAGGGGGCCGGGCCCAAGTTCTTC
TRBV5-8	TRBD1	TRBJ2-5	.	CASSGIRGKTQYF	TGTGCCAGCAGCGGGATCAGGGGGAAGACCCAGTACTTC
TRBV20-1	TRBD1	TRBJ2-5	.	CSANRGPYQETQYF	TGCAGTGCTAACAGGGGACCGTACCAAGAGACCCAGTACTTC
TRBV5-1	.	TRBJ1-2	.	CASSTGTREGGGYTF	TGCGCCAGCAGCACCGGGACCAGGGAAGGCGGGGGCTACACCTTC